The entry that follows covers one T cell receptor (beta chain) sequence. CD45RO negativity and positive selection for CCR7 defined naive CD8 cells, a population that excluded terminally differentiated effector memory CD45RA+ cells. This sample stems from a study of shared clonotypes between healthy human individuals. On the study more broadly: Every donor yielded three CD4 naive, three CD4 memory, two CD8 naive and one CD8 memory plate.

At a deep level, the assay was run. Libraries were prepared by immunoSEQ multiplex PCR; TCRdb keeps only in-frame clonotypes and omits some of them. Of about 1,900,000 clones listed, roughly 94% are singletons. CDR3 length: 14 amino acids. Trimming took 1 base from V and 4 from J, leaving 10 bases between them. CDR1 is MGHDK, CDR2 SYGVNS, per germline. Sequenced sample: naive CD8+ T cells sorted from blood. This chain uses TRBV25-1 with TRBJ1-1; D unresolved. This receptor was obtained from a young man in good health. This chain's CDR3 is CASSEWEGGTEAFF. Written as DNA, the CDR3 is TGTGCCAGCAGTGAATGGGAGGGTGGCACTGAAGCTTTCTTT. Complete variable domain (other parts from reference TRBV25-1 and TRBJ1-1): EADIYQTPRYLVIGTGKKITLECSQTMGHDKMYWYQQDPGMELHLIHYSYGVNSTEKGDLSSESTVSRIRTEHFPLTLESARPSHTSQYLCASSEWEGGTEAFFGQGTRLTVV.